A single sample is the source of the 21 T cell receptor beta chains below, sequenced in a study of blood T cell repertoires in COVID-19 (TCRdb year 2020). Receptor libraries were prepared by the immunoSEQ multiplex PCR assay. TCRdb's version of the immuneACCESS table is confined to in-frame rearrangements and falls short of the full clone set. An unresolved V gene accounts for under half of the shortfall where checked; the remainder is of unknown origin. This sample has about 250,000 clones in its table, and 86% of those were observed once. The leading ten clones occupy around 6% of the sample. Specimen: peripheral blood. The receptors come from a woman aged 80 or older with COVID-19, enrolled during active disease.

The chain joins TRBV30 to TRBJ2-2; perhaps TRBD1 as D (5 bases). V lost 4 bases and J lost 6, with 15 bases in between. The length of the CDR3 is 14 residues. CDR1 is GTSNPN and CDR2 is SVGIG in the germline V gene (reference sequence). CDR3: CAWTGNHKAGELFF. The CDR3 DNA sequence: TGTGCCTGGACAGGGAATCATAAGGCCGGGGAGCTGTTTTTT.

The gene calls are TRBV5-1 and TRBJ2-1, with 13 bases lining up with TRBD2. Germline-derived CDR1 and CDR2 are SGHRS and YFSETQ. V trimming: 5 bases; J trimming: 4 bases; junction bases outside the gene matches: 6. This CDR3 region has 16 residues. This CDR3 is CASRSRTSGGYNEQFF. For the CDR3, the DNA is TGCGCCAGCAGGTCGAGGACTAGCGGGGGTTACAATGAGCAGTTCTTC.

Only a few counts were recorded for this clone. V gene TRBV5-1 combines with J gene TRBJ2-5, with 16 bases lining up with TRBD2. The CDR3 has 17 amino acids. Per the germline V gene, CDR1 is SGHRS and CDR2 is YFSETQ. The J segment lost 2 bases and the V segment lost 6 bases, leaving 7 bases of the junction unmatched. CDR3 bases: TGCGCCAGCACCTTCGGGACTAGCGGGGGGGTACAAGAGACCCAGTACTTC. It codes for CASTFGTSGGVQETQYF.

The CDR3 DNA reads TGTGCCAGCAGACTCGGACAGGGCGGGTACTTC. Translated, it gives CASRLGQGGYF. The rearrangement links TRBV12-3 or TRBV12-4 to TRBJ2-7; 8 bases agree with TRBD1. V trimming: 6 bases; J trimming: 12 bases; junction bases outside the gene matches: 7. The CDR3 length is 11 residues.

The rearrangement uses TRBV18 and TRBJ1-2; D is uncertain. Germline CDR1 reads KGHSH; CDR2 reads LQKENI. CDR3 length equals 13 residues. V gave up 6 bases and J gave up 8 bases, with 16 bases separating them. The CDR3 here is CASSPSEPPGYTF. The CDR3 bases are TGTGCCAGCTCCCCTTCCGAGCCGCCGGGCTACACCTTC.

This rearrangement joins TRBV24-1 to TRBJ2-1; 9 bases are shared with TRBD1. Germline-derived CDR1 and CDR2 are KGHDR and SFDVKD. CDR3 size: 16 residues. Trimming cost V 3 bases and J 7 bases; bases outside gene matches: 9. CDR3 protein: CATSDKAGTGTNEQFF. CDR3 nucleotide sequence: TGTGCCACCAGTGATAAGGCCGGGACAGGGACAAATGAGCAGTTCTTC.

This clone came up a few times. V gene TRBV12-5 combines with J gene TRBJ1-1; 7 nucleotides line up with TRBD1. Germline trimming cut 0 bases from V and 4 bases from J; bases unmatched to any gene: 8. The CDR3 has 16 amino acids. CDR1 is LGHNT, CDR2 FRNRAP, per germline. In nucleotides, the CDR3 is TGTGCTAGTGGTTTGGTAGGGGCAGGGGGGAGCACTGAAGCTTTCTTT. Protein product: CASGLVGAGGSTEAFF.

The chain links TRBV5-1 to TRBJ2-1; 8 positions match TRBD2. Germline V gene sequence: CDR1 SGHRS, CDR2 YFSETQ. Germline trimming cut 2 bases from V and 2 bases from J; bases unmatched to any gene: 3. There are 15 residues in the CDR3. CDR3 DNA: TGCGCCAGCAGCTTCACTAGCGGTCCCTACAATGAGCAGTTCTTC. Its protein product is CASSFTSGPYNEQFF.

The chain links TRBV6-5 to TRBJ1-1, with TRBD1 identical over 8 bases. Trimming cost V 8 bases and J 0 bases; bases outside gene matches: 8. CDR3 length: 15 amino acids. CDR1 and CDR2 (germline): MNHEY, SVGAGI. In nucleotides, the CDR3 is TGTGCCAGCCTCGGCAGGGGGCGGTTGAACACTGAAGCTTTCTTT. Translated, it gives CASLGRGRLNTEAFF.

The rearrangement links TRBV14 to TRBJ2-5; D gene uncertain. Germline V gene data show CDR1 as SGHDN and CDR2 as FVKESK. Trimming stripped 1 base from V and 3 bases from J, with 18 bases between. The length of the CDR3 is 17 residues. The CDR3 nucleotides are TGTGCCAGCAGCCAAGTTGGGCCCCTAACCATTAAAGAGACCCAGTACTTC. Protein sequence: CASSQVGPLTIKETQYF.

A single count supports this clone. The gene calls are TRBV6-6 and TRBJ1-5, with 11 positions matching TRBD1. V lost 4 bases, J lost 6 bases, and 5 bases stayed unmatched. The CDR3 runs to 15 residues. Germline values: CDR1 MNHNY, CDR2 SVGAGI (reference sequence). CDR3 residues: CASSSGTGGIQPQHF. Here the CDR3 DNA reads TGTGCCAGCAGTTCCGGGACAGGGGGGATTCAGCCCCAGCATTTT.

This clone has only one observation. The J gene is TRBJ1-2, the V gene TRBV18; D is possibly TRBD1 (5 bases). Germline CDR1 reads KGHSH; CDR2 reads LQKENI. The CDR3 loop spans 15 amino acids. The V gene lost 0 bases and the J gene lost 5 bases, with 13 bases spanning the gap. The CDR3 region has the DNA TGTGCCAGCTCACCACCAGGGGAGGGCTGGTATGGCTACACCTTC. The encoded protein is CASSPPGEGWYGYTF.

V gene TRBV3-1 (or the pseudogene TRBV3-2) combines with J gene TRBJ1-3; possible D gene TRBD1, 6 bases. This CDR3 contains 18 residues. Per germline, CDR1 LGHDT and CDR2 YNNKEL (reference sequence). V shed 0 bases and J shed 4 bases, with 19 bases lying between them. CDR3 residues: CASSQELLAGAGGNTIYF. For the CDR3, the DNA is TGTGCCAGCAGCCAAGAATTATTGGCGGGGGCGGGAGGAAACACCATATATTTT.

The rearrangement joins TRBV24-1 to TRBJ1-5; TRBD1 agrees at 9 bases. Germline V lookup: CDR1 KGHDR, CDR2 SFDVKD. Trimming removed 3 bases from V and 6 bases from J; junction bases left unmatched: 14. The length of the CDR3 is 18 residues. The CDR3 coding sequence is TGTGCCACCAGTGATGCCGCATGGGACAGGGTATGGGGTCAGCCCCAGCATTTT. Amino acid sequence: CATSDAAWDRVWGQPQHF.

The chain combines TRBV6-6 with TRBJ1-1; D perhaps matches TRBD1 (6 bases). Germline V gives CDR1 MNHNY, CDR2 SVGAGI (reference sequence). The CDR3 loop spans 11 amino acids. Trimming left V 4 bases short and J 11 bases short, with 11 bases between. The CDR3 loop is CASSSQGAAFF. In DNA form, the CDR3 reads TGTGCCAGCAGTTCACAGGGTGCGGCTTTCTTT.

The chain has TRBV5-1 and TRBJ2-3; 8 nucleotides line up with TRBD2. The CDR3 has 16 amino acids. V trimming: 3 bases; J trimming: 5 bases; junction bases outside the gene matches: 11. Per the germline V gene, CDR1 is SGHRS and CDR2 is YFSETQ. The CDR3 DNA sequence: TGCGCCAGCAGCTCCCTATCGGCGGGGGGTATAGATACGCAGTATTTT. Its protein product is CASSSLSAGGIDTQYF.

This chain uses TRBV7-2 with TRBJ1-3; D perhaps matches TRBD1 (5 bases). This CDR3 contains 16 residues. Germline values: CDR1 SGHTA, CDR2 FQGNSA. V was shortened by 7 bases and J by 2 bases, with 18 bases between the two germline ends. The CDR3 DNA reads as TGTGCCAGCAACGCGGGTGGGGGGAATGCTGGAAACACCATATATTTT. Amino acids: CASNAGGGNAGNTIYF. The complete variable domain, with remaining parts taken from reference TRBV7-2 and TRBJ1-3, reads GAGVSQSPSNKVTEKGKDVELRCDPISGHTALYWYRQSLGQGLEFLIYFQGNSAPDKSGLPSDRFSAERTGGSVSTLTIQRTQQEDSAVYLCASNAGGGNAGNTIYFGEGSWLTVV.

V gene TRBV4-3 combines with J gene TRBJ2-7; TRBD1 might be the D (7 bases). The CDR3 sequence is 13 residues long. Germline CDR1 is LGHNA and CDR2 is YSLEER. V dropped 4 bases and J dropped 7 bases, with 14 bases sitting between them. CDR3: CASSPEGAGEQYF. In DNA form, the CDR3 reads TGCGCCAGCAGCCCGGAGGGGGCCGGGGAGCAGTACTTC.

This chain links TRBV5-1 with TRBJ2-7; 9 bases match TRBD1. The CDR3 spans 14 residues. V trimming: 3 bases; J trimming: 3 bases; junction bases outside the gene matches: 4. Germline CDR1 is SGHRS and CDR2 is YFSETQ. The CDR3: CASSSGTGYYEQYF. CDR3 DNA sequence: TGCGCCAGCAGCTCCGGGACAGGGTACTACGAGCAGTACTTC.

The chain carries TRBV19 and TRBJ1-2; a possible D gene is TRBD1 (5 bases). Germline CDR1 and CDR2: LNHDA and SQIVND (reference sequence). The CDR3 runs to 10 residues. Trimming stripped 7 bases from V and 8 bases from J, with 8 bases between. Written as DNA, the CDR3 is TGTGCCAGTAAGGGGTACGGCTACACCTTC. It is translated as CASKGYGYTF.

V usage is TRBV5-1 and J usage is TRBJ2-7; 10 bases map to TRBD1. Germline V gene data show CDR1 as SGHRS and CDR2 as YFSETQ. Trimming cost V 2 bases and J 5 bases; bases outside gene matches: 7. The CDR3 has 15 amino acids. The CDR3 coding sequence is TGCGCCAGCAGCTTAACTCCGGGACAGGGGAACGAGCAGTACTTC. Translated: CASSLTPGQGNEQYF.